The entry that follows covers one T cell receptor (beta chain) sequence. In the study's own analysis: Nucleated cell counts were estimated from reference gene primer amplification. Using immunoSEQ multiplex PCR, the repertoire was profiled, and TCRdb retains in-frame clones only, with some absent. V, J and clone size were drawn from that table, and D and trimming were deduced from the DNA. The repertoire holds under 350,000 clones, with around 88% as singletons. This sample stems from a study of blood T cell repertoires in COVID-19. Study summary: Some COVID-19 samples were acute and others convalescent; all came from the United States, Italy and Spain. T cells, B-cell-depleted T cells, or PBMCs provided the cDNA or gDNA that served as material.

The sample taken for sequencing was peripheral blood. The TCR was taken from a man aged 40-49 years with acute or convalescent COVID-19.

For the CDR3, the DNA is TGTGCCAGCAGTCCAGGGGAGGGAGTACGATACGAGCAGTACTTC. Amino acids: CASSPGEGVRYEQYF. The chain recombines TRBV25-1 with TRBJ2-7, with a tentative D call TRBD2 (7 bases). Trimming removed 5 bases at V and 4 bases at J, with 18 bases between. This CDR3 has 15 residues. CDR1 and CDR2 from the germline V gene are MGHDK and SYGVNS.